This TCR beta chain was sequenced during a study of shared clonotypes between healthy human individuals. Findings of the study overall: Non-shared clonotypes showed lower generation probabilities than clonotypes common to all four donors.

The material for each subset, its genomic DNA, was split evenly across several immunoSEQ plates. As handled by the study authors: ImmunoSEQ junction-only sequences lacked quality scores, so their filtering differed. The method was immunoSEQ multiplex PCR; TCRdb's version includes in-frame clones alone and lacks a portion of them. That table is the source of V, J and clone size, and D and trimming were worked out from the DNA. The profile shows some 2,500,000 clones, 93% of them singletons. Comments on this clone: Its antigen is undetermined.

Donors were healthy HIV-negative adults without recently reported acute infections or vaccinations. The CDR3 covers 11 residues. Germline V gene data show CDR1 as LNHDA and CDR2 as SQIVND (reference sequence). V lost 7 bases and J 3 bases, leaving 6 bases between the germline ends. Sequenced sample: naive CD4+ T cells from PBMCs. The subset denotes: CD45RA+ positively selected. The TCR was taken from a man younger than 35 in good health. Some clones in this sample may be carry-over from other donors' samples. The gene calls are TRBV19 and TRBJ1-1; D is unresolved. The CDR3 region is CASILDTEAFF. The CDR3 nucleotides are TGTGCCAGTATCTTGGACACTGAAGCTTTCTTT.